The clone carrying this T cell receptor (beta chain) has just one count. This CDR3 is also generated by other DNA sequences in the sample. This CDR3 is 14 amino acids long. The trim removed 2 bases at V and 4 bases at J, leaving 2 bases unmatched. Germline CDR1 and CDR2: MNHEY and SVGAGI. This sample is part of a study of shared T cell receptors in the human thymus. The table came from immunoSEQ multiplex PCR; TCRdb's copy has only in-frame clones and leaves some out. The table lists 500,000 to 850,000 clones, about 90% of them singletons. This same sample was also taken into another study, of human thymus T cells.

Sequenced sample: thymocytes. This TCR derives from a boy under two years old with a congenital heart defect. The V call is TRBV6-5, the J call TRBJ2-7; 10 nucleotides agree with TRBD2. The CDR3 sequence is CASSYRTSGYEQYF. The CDR3 region has the DNA TGTGCCAGCAGTTACCGGACTAGCGGTTACGAGCAGTACTTC.